The 7 T cell receptor beta chains below were found in one sample sequenced in a study of blood T cell repertoires in COVID-19. TCRdb's copy holds only in-frame clones and misses some; the assay was immunoSEQ multiplex PCR. The sample carries some 21,000 clones, approximately 84% recorded once. The sequenced sample was peripheral blood. The receptors derive from a man aged 40-50 years with acute or convalescent COVID-19.

V and J are TRBV6-5 and TRBJ1-2; 7 nucleotides line up with TRBD1. Germline lookup yields CDR1 MNHEY and CDR2 SVGAGI. The CDR3 has 13 amino acids. V lost 6 bases and J lost 6; bases outside the gene matches: 7. This CDR3 is CASSRQGADGYTF. The CDR3 DNA reads as TGTGCCAGCAGCCGACAGGGCGCAGATGGCTACACCTTC.

The V gene is TRBV3-1 (or the pseudogene TRBV3-2), the J gene TRBJ2-2; TRBD2 agrees at 8 bases. The CDR3 totals 16 residues. V lost 1 base and J lost 6; bases outside the gene matches: 7. The germline V gene has CDR1 LGHDT and CDR2 YNNKEL (reference sequence). The chain's CDR3 is CASSQVTGGHAGELFF. The CDR3 DNA reads TGTGCCAGCAGCCAAGTTACGGGAGGGCACGCCGGGGAGCTGTTTTTT.

The chain uses TRBV6-5 and TRBJ2-1; the match to TRBD2 covers 11 bases. Germline V CDR1 and CDR2: MNHEY, SVGAGI. Trimming took 6 bases from V and 7 from J; bases not matched to a gene: 2. The CDR3 is made up of 13 amino acids. CDR3 nucleotide sequence: TGTGCCAGCAGGACTAGCGGGACGAATGAGCAGTTCTTC. This codes for CASRTSGTNEQFF.

CDR3 sequence (DNA): TGTGCCAGCAGGCACAGGGGACCGTACTACGAGCAGTACTTC. Amino acid sequence: CASRHRGPYYEQYF. The chain carries TRBV5-6 and TRBJ2-7; 7 positions match TRBD1. After removal of 5 bases from V and 3 bases from J, the junction contained 8 bases not matched to a gene. The CDR3 has 14 residues. In germline, CDR1 is SGHDT, CDR2 YYEEEE.

The CDR3 nucleotides read TGCGCCAGCAGCTTTGGGGCAGGAATGTTGATCGATGAGCAGTTCTTC. This sequence encodes CASSFGAGMLIDEQFF. The chain couples TRBV5-1 to TRBJ2-1; D perhaps matches TRBD1 (5 bases). Trimming removed 2 bases from V and 8 bases from J, with 20 bases in between. Germline V gives CDR1 SGHRS, CDR2 YFSETQ. CDR3 length: 16 amino acids.

The chain links TRBV30 to TRBJ1-1, with TRBD1 matching over 9 bases. Germline CDR1 GTSNPN, CDR2 SVGIG (reference sequence). This CDR3 comprises 12 residues. The V segment lost 3 bases and the J segment 9 bases; nucleotides outside the gene matches: 5. CDR3: CAWSQGQGKAFF. The CDR3, as DNA: TGTGCCTGGAGCCAGGGACAGGGTAAAGCTTTCTTT.

This chain joins TRBV6-1 and TRBJ2-3, with D maybe TRBD2 (6 bases). V gave up 1 base and J gave up 8 bases, with 13 bases separating them. The CDR3 sequence is 14 residues long. CDR1 and CDR2 (germline): MNHNS, SASEGT. The CDR3 DNA reads as TGTGCCAGCAGTGAAGGGAGGGCCCCTGTTACGCAGTATTTT. Translating it yields CASSEGRAPVTQYF.